This paragraph reports one TCR beta chain. Seattle patients were enrolled during active infection and followed longitudinally. This sample was taken from a study of blood T cell repertoires in COVID-19. Turning to the study itself: The cDNA or gDNA used as material had been derived from T cells, B-cell-depleted T cells, or PBMCs.

Germline CDR1 is SGDLS and CDR2 is YYNGEE. Trimming shortened V by 0 bases and J by 3 bases, and 10 bases separated the two germline ends. The CDR3 runs to 14 residues. Under the authors' procedure: Amplification from reference gene primers served as the basis for estimated nucleated cell counts. Clones were read by immunoSEQ multiplex PCR, and TCRdb kept only the in-frame ones, dropping some. V, J and clone size reflect that table, while D and trimming were determined from the DNA. There are about 180,000 clones in the sample; approximately 80% occur only once, and about 6.7% lies in the top ten. The chain uses TRBV9 and TRBJ2-7; no clear D. The TCR comes from a woman in her 40s with COVID-19, enrolled during active disease. Sequencing was done on a sample of peripheral blood. This CDR3 is CASSVGGGDYEQYF. CDR3 nucleotides: TGTGCCAGCAGCGTAGGAGGTGGAGACTACGAGCAGTACTTC.